A selection of T cell receptor beta chains follows, all from one sample in a study of Ad26.COV2.S vaccination and SARS-CoV-2 variants. The method was immunoSEQ multiplex PCR; TCRdb's version includes in-frame clones alone and lacks a portion of them. The sample has about 400,000 clones, 83% seen once. The source was peripheral blood, collected in a trial of Ad26.COV2.S vaccine versus placebo. Receptors were obtained from a person between 18 and 65 years old who received the Ad26.COV2.S COVID-19 vaccine or a placebo. Each CDR3 is given with its conserved first and last residue. Each record gives: CDR3 length, clone size, D gene, J gene, V gene, CDR3 protein, CDR3 DNA. A D gene is named only where the DNA matches it firmly. Clone size is shown for a subset of rows, as once, few, many or a class of expanded clone.

>14|.|.|TRBJ2-1|TRBV19
CASSPDRLDNEQFF
TGTGCCAGTAGTCCCGACAGGTTAGACAATGAGCAGTTCTTC
>13|.|TRBD1|TRBJ2-7|TRBV12-3/TRBV12-4
CASRRTGRYEQYF
TGTGCCAGCAGAAGGACAGGGAGGTACGAGCAGTACTTC
>14|.|.|TRBJ1-1|TRBV6-2/TRBV6-3
CASSSGVRNTEAFF
TGTGCCAGCAGTTCCGGGGTACGGAACACTGAAGCTTTCTTT
>13|few|.|TRBJ1-5|TRBV24-1
CAIDDRPNQPQHF
TGTGCCATCGATGACAGGCCGAATCAGCCCCAGCATTTT
>13|once|.|TRBJ1-3|TRBV7-9
CASNFGGGNTIYF
TGTGCCAGCAACTTCGGGGGAGGAAACACCATATATTTT
>12|.|.|TRBJ1-1|TRBV29-1
CSGGGVYTEAFF
TGCAGCGGGGGTGGGGTCTACACTGAAGCTTTCTTT
>14|few|TRBD1|TRBJ1-5|TRBV9
CASSARQGGQPQHF
TGTGCCAGCAGCGCCAGACAGGGGGGTCAGCCCCAGCATTTT
>13|.|.|TRBJ2-7|TRBV5-1
CASSLEGNGEQYF
TGCGCCAGCAGCTTGGAGGGGAACGGCGAGCAGTACTTC
>15|.|.|TRBJ2-6|TRBV7-3
CASSFQGPGANVLTF
TGTGCCAGCAGCTTCCAGGGGCCTGGGGCCAACGTCCTGACTTTC
>17|.|.|TRBJ2-1|TRBV4-1
CASSQAVPAGSRGGEFF
TGCGCCAGCAGTCAAGCTGTCCCGGCGGGGAGTCGCGGTGGCGAGTTCTTC
>14|.|TRBD1|TRBJ1-6|TRBV6-2/TRBV6-3
CASSYEAGGAPLHF
TGTGCCAGCAGTTATGAGGCAGGGGGGGCACCCCTCCACTTT
>14|.|.|TRBJ2-7|TRBV6-2/TRBV6-3
CASSPDTYPYEQYF
TGTGCCAGCAGCCCTGACACCTACCCCTACGAGCAGTACTTC
>13|.|.|TRBJ1-5|TRBV6-2/TRBV6-3
CASSYSKIQPQHF
TGTGCCAGCAGTTACTCGAAGATTCAGCCCCAGCATTTT
>13|few|TRBD2|TRBJ2-7|TRBV27
CASRLAGAYEQYF
TGTGCCAGCAGACTAGCGGGGGCCTACGAGCAGTACTTC
>12|.|.|TRBJ2-1|TRBV24-1
CATSDWDTGRFF
TGTGCCACCAGTGATTGGGACACTGGGCGGTTCTTC
>20|.|TRBD1|TRBJ1-2|TRBV11-3
CASSQEFSLDRRRVSYGYTF
TGTGCCAGCAGCCAGGAGTTTTCATTGGACAGGCGTAGGGTTTCCTATGGCTACACCTTC
>15|many|.|TRBJ1-6|TRBV18
CASSPREGWDSPLHF
TGTGCCAGCTCACCGCGGGAGGGGTGGGATTCACCCCTCCACTTT
>14|.|.|TRBJ1-6|TRBV7-9
CASSALGAPSPLHF
TGTGCCAGCAGCGCCCTCGGGGCACCTTCACCCCTCCACTTT
>16|.|.|TRBJ1-1|TRBV9
CASSVGGGTGTTEAFF
TGTGCCAGCAGCGTAGGGGGAGGCACAGGGACCACTGAAGCTTTCTTT